This T cell receptor beta chain is drawn from a study of CD4 T cells in relation to SARS-CoV-2 and coronaviruses. Study-wide results and limits: About 65% of donors had memory CD4+ clonotypes crossrecognizing SARS-CoV-2 and common cold coronavirus spike.

Roughly 100,000 naive or memory CD4+ cells were cultured with CEF peptides for about 10 days. Per germline, CDR1 SEHNR and CDR2 FQNEAQ (reference sequence). The CDR3 has 12 amino acids. Trimming cost V 5 bases and J 8 bases, with 10 bases left between them. As concerns this clone: As yet, its antigen is unknown.

The repertoire was sequenced with immunoSEQ multiplex PCR; TCRdb's copy has only in-frame clones and lacks some. The sample yields roughly 41,000 clones, approximately 82% seen once. V usage is TRBV7-9 and J usage is TRBJ2-1, with D possibly TRBD1 on 6 matching bases. The clonotype originates from an adult with COVID-19. The sample taken for sequencing was naive CD4+ T cells from PBMCs, cultured in vitro. The subset was: naive CD4+ T cells isolated by negative enrichment. CDR3 bases: TGTGCCAGCAGCCCAGGGGTCCATGAGCAGTTCTTC. Protein product: CASSPGVHEQFF.